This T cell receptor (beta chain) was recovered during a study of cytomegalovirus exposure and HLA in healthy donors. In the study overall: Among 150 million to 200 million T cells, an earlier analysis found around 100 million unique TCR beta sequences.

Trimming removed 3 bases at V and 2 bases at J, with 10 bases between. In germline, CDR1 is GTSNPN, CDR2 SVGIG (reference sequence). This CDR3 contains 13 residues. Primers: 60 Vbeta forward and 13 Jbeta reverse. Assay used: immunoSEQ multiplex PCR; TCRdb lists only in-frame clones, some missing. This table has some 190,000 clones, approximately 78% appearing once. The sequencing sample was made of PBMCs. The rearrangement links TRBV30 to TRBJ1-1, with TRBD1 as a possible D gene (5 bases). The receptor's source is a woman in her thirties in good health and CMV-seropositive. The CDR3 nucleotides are TGTGCCTGGAGCCCGGGGGGAAACACTGAAGCTTTCTTT. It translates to CAWSPGGNTEAFF.